Listed below are T cell receptor beta chains from one sample, sequenced in a study of OX40 agonist ivuxolimab in advanced cancers. The method was immunoSEQ multiplex PCR; TCRdb's version includes in-frame clones alone and lacks a portion of them. This sample has about 32,000 clones, with approximately 90% found just once. Sequences were derived from CD4+ or CD8+ T cells sorted from blood, sampled in a trial of the OX40 agonist ivuxolimab. The receptors stem from an adult with an advanced solid tumor such as melanoma, head and neck, liver or kidney cancer. Each CDR3 is given with its conserved first and last residue. A D gene is named only where the DNA matches it firmly.

>TRBJ2-3|TRBV19|TRBD2
CASSPRLAEPTDTQYF
TGTGCCAGTAGTCCAAGACTAGCGGAGCCCACAGATACGCAGTATTTT
>TRBJ2-1|TRBV9|TRBD1
CASSVEVGGTGPNEQFF
TGTGCCAGCAGCGTAGAGGTAGGGGGGACAGGCCCCAATGAGCAGTTCTTC
>TRBJ2-1|TRBV5-1|TRBD2
CASTPTSGGPLDGEQFF
TGCGCCAGCACCCCGACTAGCGGGGGGCCCCTCGACGGTGAGCAGTTCTTC
>TRBJ2-2|TRBV4-1|NA
CASSPSNTGELFF
TGCGCCAGCAGCCCCTCTAACACCGGGGAGCTGTTTTTT
>TRBJ2-3|TRBV11-1|TRBD2
CASSLAAGEEDTQYF
TGTGCCAGCAGCTTAGCCGCGGGGGAGGAAGATACGCAGTATTTT
>TRBJ2-1|TRBV11-2|NA
CASSTEGLWPNEQFF
TGTGCCAGCAGTACCGAAGGTTTATGGCCTAATGAGCAGTTCTTC
>TRBJ1-1|TRBV15|NA
CAISKKKYKGTNTEAFF
TGTGCCATCTCAAAAAAAAAGTATAAGGGCACGAACACTGAAGCTTTCTTT
>TRBJ2-1|TRBV6-5|TRBD1
CASNLGTGIYNEQFF
TGTGCCAGCAACCTCGGGACAGGGATCTACAATGAGCAGTTCTTC
>TRBJ2-3|TRBV29-1|NA
CSVEDHLTQYF
TGCAGCGTTGAAGATCACCTAACGCAGTATTTT
>TRBJ2-5|TRBV19|TRBD1
CASSITGGQETQYF
TGTGCCAGTAGTATTACAGGGGGTCAAGAGACCCAGTACTTC
>TRBJ2-7|TRBV5-6|NA
CASSSRTVSIWAEQYF
TGTGCCAGCAGCTCGCGGACGGTGTCTATTTGGGCCGAGCAGTACTTC
>TRBJ2-1|TRBV28|NA
CASSSDGTEQFF
TGTGCCAGCAGTTCAGACGGGACTGAGCAGTTCTTC
>TRBJ2-1|TRBV28|NA
CASIGSGYNEQFF
TGTGCCAGCATCGGTTCGGGCTACAATGAGCAGTTCTTC
>TRBJ2-2|TRBV9|TRBD1
CASSLNRGQANTGELFF
TGTGCCAGCAGCCTCAATAGGGGGCAGGCAAACACCGGGGAGCTGTTTTTT